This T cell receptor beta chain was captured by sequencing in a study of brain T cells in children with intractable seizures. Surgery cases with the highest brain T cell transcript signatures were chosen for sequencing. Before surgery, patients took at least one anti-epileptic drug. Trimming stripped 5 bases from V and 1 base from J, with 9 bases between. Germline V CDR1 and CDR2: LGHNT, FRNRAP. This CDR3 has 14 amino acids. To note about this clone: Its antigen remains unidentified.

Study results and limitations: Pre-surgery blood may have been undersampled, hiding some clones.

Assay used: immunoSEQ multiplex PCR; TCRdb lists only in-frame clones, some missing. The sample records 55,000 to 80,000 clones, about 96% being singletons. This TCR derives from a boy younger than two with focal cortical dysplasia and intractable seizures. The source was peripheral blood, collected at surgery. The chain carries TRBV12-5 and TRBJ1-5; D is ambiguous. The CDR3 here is CASGPENSNQPQHF. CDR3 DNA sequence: TGTGCTAGTGGTCCCGAGAACAGCAATCAGCCCCAGCATTTT.